This TCR beta chain was documented in a study of control samples from healthy donors and cancer patients. The repertoire was sequenced with immunoSEQ multiplex PCR; TCRdb's copy has only in-frame clones and lacks some. This sample carries fewer than 150,000 clones, over 75% of them seen once, and the ten largest clones take about 2.5%. The receptor was derived from a man aged 18 to 35 in good health. Sequencing was performed on blood.

The DNA of the CDR3 is TGTGCCAGCATAACAGGGAACACTGAAGCTTTCTTT. This encodes CASITGNTEAFF. The chain links TRBV6-5 to TRBJ1-1; D possibly corresponds to TRBD1 (5 bases). Looked up from germline, CDR1 is MNHEY and CDR2 is SVGAGI. The CDR3 runs to 12 residues. V was clipped by 7 bases and J by 1 base, with 7 bases between them.